One sample yielded the 5 T cell receptor beta chains listed below, sequenced in a study of neurological immune-mediated disorders. TCRdb reprocessed the 5' RACE reads via MiXCR and lists one record per CDR3 protein. The table has around 50,000 distinct CDR3 sequences, roughly 3.3% seen once. The specimen was PBMCs. These receptor sequences come from a woman in her twenties or thirties with multiple sclerosis.

This clonotype was found many times. The chain joins TRBV7-2 to TRBJ1-5, with TRBD1 matching over 9 bases. This CDR3 comprises 16 residues. The V segment lost 1 base and the J segment 1 base; nucleotides outside the gene matches: 2. CDR1 is SGHTA and CDR2 is FQGNSA in the germline V gene. The CDR3 DNA is TGTGCCAGCAGCTTAGACAGGGGGCTAAGCAATCAGCCCCAGCATTTT. The encoded protein is CASSLDRGLSNQPQHF.

This clonotype was picked up a small number of times. The gene calls are TRBV18 and TRBJ2-5; 8 nucleotides line up with TRBD1. Per germline, CDR1 KGHSH and CDR2 LQKENI. The J segment lost 2 bases and the V segment lost 3 bases, leaving 5 bases of the junction unmatched. The CDR3 has 15 amino acids. As DNA, the CDR3 is TGTGCCAGCTCACCCTCGACAGGGGTTCAAGAGACCCAGTACTTC. Translation gives CASSPSTGVQETQYF.

This clonotype was found many times. The rearrangement joins TRBV21-1 to TRBJ2-7. TRBV21-1 is shown as a pseudogene. CDR3 length: 19 residues. CDR3 sequence reads: CAYMQFGDKSGLKSYEQYF. The DNA of the CDR3 is TGTGCCTATATGCAATTTGGGGATAAGTCTGGGTTAAAGTCCTACGAGCAGTACTTC.

This clonotype came up many times. The V gene is TRBV7-9, the J gene TRBJ1-6; 7 bases match TRBD1. Germline loops: CDR1 SEHNR, CDR2 FQNEAQ (reference sequence). The J segment lost 13 bases and the V segment lost 6 bases, leaving 9 bases of the junction unmatched. The CDR3 is made up of 13 amino acids. The CDR3 DNA sequence: TGTGCCAGCAGGTCCACAGGGGCAGGGCCCCTCCACTTT. Protein: CASRSTGAGPLHF.

This clonotype appeared many times. V gene TRBV5-1 combines with J gene TRBJ1-2; unclear D gene. Germline CDR1 SGHRS, CDR2 YFSETQ. V was pared by 7 bases and J by 4 bases, with 17 bases between. The CDR3 sequence is 14 residues long. The CDR3: CASSRGEGGYGYTF. The CDR3 DNA reads as TGCGCCAGCTCCCGAGGAGAGGGTGGCTATGGCTACACCTTC. The full variable domain, in which reference TRBV5-1 and TRBJ1-2 provide the parts outside the CDR3, is KAGVTQTPRYLIKTRGQQVTLSCSPISGHRSVSWYQQTPGQGLQFLFEYFSETQRNKGNFPGRFSGRQFSNSRSEMNVSTLELGDSALYLCASSRGEGGYGYTFGSGTRLTVV.